These 18 T cell receptor beta chains were sequenced from one sample in a study of blood T cell repertoires in COVID-19. Profiled with immunoSEQ multiplex PCR; TCRdb holds only in-frame clones, not every one. The data show 100,000 to 150,000 clones, roughly 80% seen once. The sample comprised peripheral blood. The receptor set was obtained from a woman aged 80 or older with acute or convalescent COVID-19.

This clone appeared a few times. This rearrangement joins TRBV19 to TRBJ2-1; 16 bases agree with TRBD2. The CDR3 totals 16 residues. With 3 bases clipped from V and 8 bases from J, the junction kept 4 bases outside the gene matches. Germline V gene data show CDR1 as LNHDA and CDR2 as SQIVND (reference sequence). The CDR3 DNA follows: TGTGCCAGTAGTATGGGACTAGCGGGAGGGCGCGATGAGCAGTTCTTC. Translation gives CASSMGLAGGRDEQFF. Full variable domain (missing parts from reference TRBV19 and TRBJ2-1): DGGITQSPKYLFRKEGQNVTLSCEQNLNHDAMYWYRQDPGQGLRLIYYSQIVNDFQKGDIAEGYSVSREKKESFPLTVTSAQKNPTAFYLCASSMGLAGGRDEQFFGPGTRLTVL.

The rearrangement joins TRBV19 to TRBJ2-1; 11 positions agree with TRBD1. The length of the CDR3 is 15 residues. V shed 6 bases and J 7 bases; nucleotides not matched to a gene: 8. Germline CDR1 reads LNHDA; CDR2 reads SQIVND (reference sequence). CDR3 loop: CASRGNRDRGNEQFF. The CDR3, as DNA: TGTGCCAGTAGGGGTAACCGGGACAGGGGGAATGAGCAGTTCTTC.

The chain couples TRBV11-2 to TRBJ1-2, with D possibly being TRBD1 (6 bases). The CDR3 is 16 amino acids. Germline V CDR1 and CDR2: SGHAT, FQNNGV. The V gene lost 6 bases and the J gene lost 0 bases, with 17 bases spanning the gap. The CDR3 loop is CASRTSYRASNYGYTF. CDR3 bases: TGTGCCAGCAGAACTTCATACAGGGCTTCTAACTATGGCTACACCTTC.

The chain links TRBV5-1 to TRBJ2-1, with 8 nucleotides matching TRBD2. From germline, CDR1 is SGHRS and CDR2 YFSETQ. CDR3 size: 16 residues. V was clipped by 4 bases and J by 0 bases; unmatched bases: 6. The CDR3 DNA is TGCGCCAGCAGCCCCTGGAGCGGGAGCTCCTACAATGAGCAGTTCTTC. It encodes CASSPWSGSSYNEQFF.

This clone has a handful of counts. The chain recombines TRBV7-9 with TRBJ1-3; D is uncertain. The CDR3 covers 15 residues. V was trimmed by 7 bases and J by 0 bases, leaving 13 bases between them. The V gene's germline CDR1 is SEHNR and CDR2 FQNEAQ (reference sequence). The CDR3 spells CASTSINFSGNTIYF. The DNA of the CDR3 is TGTGCCAGCACCAGCATTAACTTCTCTGGAAACACCATATATTTT.

The V gene is TRBV3-1 (or the pseudogene TRBV3-2), the J gene TRBJ1-1; 12 bases line up with TRBD1. V trimming: 4 bases; J trimming: 1 base; junction bases outside the gene matches: 4. CDR1 LGHDT and CDR2 YNNKEL come from the germline V gene (reference sequence). CDR3 length: 16 amino acids. The CDR3 region is CASSRKGQGANTEAFF. The CDR3 nucleotides are TGTGCCAGCAGCCGTAAGGGACAGGGGGCGAACACTGAAGCTTTCTTT.

The rearrangement links TRBV18 to TRBJ2-5, with a tentative D call TRBD1 (6 bases). Germline V gives CDR1 KGHSH, CDR2 LQKENI. V lost 4 bases, J lost 3 bases, and 9 bases lay in between. This CDR3 spans 13 amino acids. The CDR3 protein is CASSLGQKETQYF. CDR3 DNA sequence: TGTGCCAGCTCACTCGGACAGAAAGAGACCCAGTACTTC.

The V and J genes are TRBV19 and TRBJ1-4; D not certain. Germline V lookup: CDR1 LNHDA, CDR2 SQIVND (reference sequence). The CDR3 has 12 residues. The V end lost 10 bases, the J end lost 0 bases, and 6 bases lay between the germline ends. The CDR3: CATGTTNEKLFF. The CDR3 DNA is TGTGCCACCGGGACAACTAATGAAAAACTGTTTTTT.

V gene TRBV7-2 combines with J gene TRBJ2-2; TRBD2 aligns across 7 bases. Germline assignment: CDR1 SGHTA and CDR2 FQGNSA. This CDR3 is 14 amino acids long. Losses at the gene ends were 6 bases for V and 6 bases for J; bases not matched to a gene: 7. This CDR3 is CASREKLAPGELFF. The CDR3 DNA is TGTGCCAGCAGGGAAAAACTAGCGCCCGGGGAGCTGTTTTTT.

This chain links TRBV6-1 with TRBJ1-4, with 7 positions matching TRBD1. Germline V gives CDR1 MNHNS, CDR2 SASEGT. V gave up 3 bases and J gave up 6 bases; unmatched junction bases: 4. CDR3 length equals 14 residues. The CDR3 DNA reads as TGTGCCAGCAGTGACCCAGGGACAGATGAAAAACTGTTTTTT. It codes for CASSDPGTDEKLFF.

This chain joins TRBV4-3 and TRBJ1-2; the match to TRBD1 covers 11 bases. This CDR3 spans 15 amino acids. Germline V gene lookup returns CDR1 LGHNA and CDR2 YSLEER. The trim removed 4 bases at V and 3 bases at J, leaving 4 bases unmatched. In nucleotides, the CDR3 is TGCGCCAGCAGCCTTCGGGACAGGGGGGACTATGGCTACACCTTC. It encodes CASSLRDRGDYGYTF.

The V call is TRBV7-2, the J call TRBJ2-3, with 8 bases matching TRBD1. CDR1 and CDR2 from the germline V gene are SGHTA and FQGNSA. Losses at the gene ends were 6 bases for V and 6 bases for J; bases not matched to a gene: 17. The length of the CDR3 is 17 residues. For the CDR3, the DNA is TGTGCCAGCAGATCAGGACAGGGAGGTGTTGGGGCGGATACGCAGTATTTT. Amino acid sequence: CASRSGQGGVGADTQYF.

This chain uses TRBV11-2 with TRBJ2-6; TRBD1 agrees at 10 bases. Germline V gene lookup returns CDR1 SGHAT and CDR2 FQNNGV. This CDR3 is built from 17 residues. V gave up 5 bases and J gave up 0 bases; unmatched junction bases: 4. CDR3: CASSPRTGGSGANVLTF. The CDR3 nucleotides read TGTGCCAGCAGCCCCAGGACAGGGGGCTCTGGGGCCAACGTCCTGACTTTC.

The chain carries TRBV12-5 and TRBJ1-2; the D gene is possibly TRBD1 (6 bases). The CDR3 spans 13 residues. Trimming removed 5 bases at V and 4 bases at J, with 11 bases between. Germline values: CDR1 LGHNT, CDR2 FRNRAP. For the CDR3, the DNA is TGTGCTAGTGGTGACGGCAGGGGCTATGGCTACACCTTC. Protein: CASGDGRGYGYTF.

V is TRBV5-6 and J is TRBJ1-1; 9 nucleotides line up with TRBD1. Germline loops: CDR1 SGHDT, CDR2 YYEEEE. V gave up 4 bases and J gave up 1 base; unmatched junction bases: 5. The CDR3 is 15 residues long. CDR3 DNA: TGTGCCAGCAGCGGGGGGACAGGGAGGAACACTGAAGCTTTCTTT. It encodes CASSGGTGRNTEAFF.

The V gene is TRBV5-4, the J gene TRBJ2-3; the D gene is possibly TRBD1 (5 bases). The CDR3 is 15 amino acids. V was trimmed by 2 bases and J by 0 bases, leaving 10 bases between them. Germline CDR1 is SGHNT and CDR2 is YYREEE (reference sequence). The CDR3 coding sequence is TGTGCCAGCAGCTTTGTGGCAGGGAGCACAGATACGCAGTATTTT. Translating gives CASSFVAGSTDTQYF.

The chain recombines TRBV7-2 with TRBJ1-4, with 11 bases that match TRBD1. The CDR3 runs 15 residues. V was pared by 1 base and J by 7 bases, with 2 bases of the junction left unmatched. CDR1 and CDR2 (germline): SGHTA, FQGNSA. CDR3 sequence: CASSLGGTGGEKLFF. For the CDR3, the DNA is TGTGCCAGCAGCTTAGGAGGGACAGGGGGTGAAAAACTGTTTTTT. Complete variable domain (other parts from reference TRBV7-2 and TRBJ1-4): GAGVSQSPSNKVTEKGKDVELRCDPISGHTALYWYRQSLGQGLEFLIYFQGNSAPDKSGLPSDRFSAERTGGSVSTLTIQRTQQEDSAVYLCASSLGGTGGEKLFFGSGTQLSVL.

The chain recombines TRBV6-2 or TRBV6-3 with TRBJ2-5; D is possibly TRBD2 (6 bases). From germline, CDR1 is MNHEY and CDR2 SVGEGT. The CDR3 loop spans 14 amino acids. Trimming removed 5 bases from V and 7 bases from J, with 17 bases in between. The CDR3 coding sequence is TGTGCCAGCAGTGGGGGGACTTCCGGAGGGACCCAGTACTTC. Translated: CASSGGTSGGTQYF.